The sequence of this T cell receptor (beta chain) was determined in a study of blood T cell repertoires in COVID-19 (dated by TCRdb to between 2020 and 2021). Notes on the research overall: The collaborator samples originated in the United States, Italy and Spain and spanned the acute and convalescent phases of COVID-19. The prospective study material was composed of cDNA or gDNA derived from T cells, B-cell-depleted T cells, or PBMCs. The dataset comprised deeply sampled blood TCRbeta repertoires from subjects exposed to, actively infected with, or recovered from COVID-19. A freely available public database, intended as a resource for researchers studying the immune response to SARS-CoV-2, is where the repertoires were released. Samples were obtained from the ongoing ImmuneRACE study (first 160 participants) and from 950 to 1,500 subjects provided by 6 global collaborators. Sample metadata almost always included a de-identified subject ID, COVID-19 status, age in years and sex. Where available, HLA class I and class II types were obtained from metadata supplied by the sample provider rather than from assay-based typing. The full study reports these points: The quantity of clinical and demographic metadata differed by source and by participant and was supplied without curation.

TCRbeta CDR3 regions were amplified from genomic DNA by means of the immunoSEQ Assay, a bias-controlled multiplex PCR. As for the original processing: Within the assay, amplification of reference gene primers was used to estimate how many nucleated cells each sample contained. To quantify the absolute abundance of each unique TCRbeta CDR3 rearrangement, sequence reads were collapsed and filtered. Productive Simpson clonality was computed per sample as the square root of Simpson's diversity index over productive rearrangements. TCRdb took this table from immuneACCESS and kept in-frame rearrangements with V and J called. Such tables lack part of the clones; where checked against another copy, unresolved V genes explain under half of the gap, and the rest is unexplained. V and J calls and clone size are as listed in that table; D and trimming were resolved from the DNA. Recorded for this sample are roughly 280,000 clones; approximately 81% of them occurred a single time. Around 4.2% of the sample goes to the ten largest clones.

Each collaborating institution followed its own protocols to collect whole blood in K2EDTA tubes. For TCRbeta analysis, collaborators shipped samples as frozen whole blood, isolated PBMCs, or DNA extracted from either of those sample types. With respect to this clone: Its antigen is currently not known. The sample holds no much larger clone one base away, and base qualities are not on file.

The V end gives up 2 bases and the J end 5 bases, leaving 4 bases in the junction not matched to a gene. CDR1 is given as MNHEY and CDR2 as SMNVEV, both from the germline V gene (reference sequence). The CDR3 sequence holds 14 residues, the cysteine and phenylalanine included. CDR3 DNA is the only sequence kept; it has 42 bases, read in frame from the first base. Sequenced sample: peripheral blood. The clonotype comes from a man between 60 and 75 years old with acute or convalescent COVID-19. The chain links TRBV27 with TRBJ2-7; the central 9 bases match TRBD1. The nucleotide sequence reads as follows: TGTGCCAGCAGTTTACGGGACAGGGAGGACGAGCAGTACTTC. It is translated as CASSLRDREDEQYF.